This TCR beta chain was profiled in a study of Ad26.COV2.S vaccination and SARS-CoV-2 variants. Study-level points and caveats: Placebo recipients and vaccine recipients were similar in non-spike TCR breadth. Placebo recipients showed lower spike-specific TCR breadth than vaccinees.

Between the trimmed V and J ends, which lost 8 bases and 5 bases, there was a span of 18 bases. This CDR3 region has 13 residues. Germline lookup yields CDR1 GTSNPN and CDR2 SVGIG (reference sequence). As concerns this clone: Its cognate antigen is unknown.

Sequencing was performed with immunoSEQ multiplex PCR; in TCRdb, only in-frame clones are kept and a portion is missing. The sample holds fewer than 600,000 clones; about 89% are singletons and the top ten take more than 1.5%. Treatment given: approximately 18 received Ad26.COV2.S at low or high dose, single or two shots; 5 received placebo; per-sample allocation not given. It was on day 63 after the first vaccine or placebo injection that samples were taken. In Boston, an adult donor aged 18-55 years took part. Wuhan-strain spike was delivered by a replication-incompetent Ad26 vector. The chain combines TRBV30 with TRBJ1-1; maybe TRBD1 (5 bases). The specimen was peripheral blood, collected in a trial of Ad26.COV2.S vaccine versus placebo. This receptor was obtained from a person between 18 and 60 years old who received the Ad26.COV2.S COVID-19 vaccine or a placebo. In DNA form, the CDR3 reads TGTGCCCAAAAGGGAGGTGGGACGACTGAAGCTTTCTTT. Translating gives CAQKGGGTTEAFF.